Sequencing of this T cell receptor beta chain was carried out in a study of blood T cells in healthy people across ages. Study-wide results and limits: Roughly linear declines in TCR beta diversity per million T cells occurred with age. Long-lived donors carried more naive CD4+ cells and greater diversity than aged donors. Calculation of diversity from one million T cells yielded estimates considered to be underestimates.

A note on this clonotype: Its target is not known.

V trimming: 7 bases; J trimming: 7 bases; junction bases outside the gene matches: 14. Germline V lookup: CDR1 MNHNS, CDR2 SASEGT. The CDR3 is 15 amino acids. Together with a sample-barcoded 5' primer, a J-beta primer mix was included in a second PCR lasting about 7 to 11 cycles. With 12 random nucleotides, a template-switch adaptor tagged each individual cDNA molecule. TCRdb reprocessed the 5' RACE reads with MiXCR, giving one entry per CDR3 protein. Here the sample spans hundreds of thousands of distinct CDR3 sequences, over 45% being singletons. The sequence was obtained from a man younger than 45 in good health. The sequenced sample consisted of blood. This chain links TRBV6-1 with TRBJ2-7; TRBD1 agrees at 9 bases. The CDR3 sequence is CASNQVGTGLNEQYF. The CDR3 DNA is TGTGCCAGCAATCAAGTAGGGACAGGGTTAAATGAGCAGTACTTC.